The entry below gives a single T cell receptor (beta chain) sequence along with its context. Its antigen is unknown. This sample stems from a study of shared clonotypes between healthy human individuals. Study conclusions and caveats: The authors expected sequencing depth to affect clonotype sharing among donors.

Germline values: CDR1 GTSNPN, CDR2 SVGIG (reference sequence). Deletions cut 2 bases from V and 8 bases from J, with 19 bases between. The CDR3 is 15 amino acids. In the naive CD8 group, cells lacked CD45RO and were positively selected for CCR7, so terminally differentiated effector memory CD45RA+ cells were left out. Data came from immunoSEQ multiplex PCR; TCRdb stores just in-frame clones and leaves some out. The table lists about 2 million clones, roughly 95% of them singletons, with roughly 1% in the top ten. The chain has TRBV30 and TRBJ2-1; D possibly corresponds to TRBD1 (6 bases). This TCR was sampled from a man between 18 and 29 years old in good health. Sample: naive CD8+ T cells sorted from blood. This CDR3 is CAWSNFKGVNHEQFF. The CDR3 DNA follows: TGTGCCTGGAGTAATTTTAAGGGGGTTAACCATGAGCAGTTCTTC.